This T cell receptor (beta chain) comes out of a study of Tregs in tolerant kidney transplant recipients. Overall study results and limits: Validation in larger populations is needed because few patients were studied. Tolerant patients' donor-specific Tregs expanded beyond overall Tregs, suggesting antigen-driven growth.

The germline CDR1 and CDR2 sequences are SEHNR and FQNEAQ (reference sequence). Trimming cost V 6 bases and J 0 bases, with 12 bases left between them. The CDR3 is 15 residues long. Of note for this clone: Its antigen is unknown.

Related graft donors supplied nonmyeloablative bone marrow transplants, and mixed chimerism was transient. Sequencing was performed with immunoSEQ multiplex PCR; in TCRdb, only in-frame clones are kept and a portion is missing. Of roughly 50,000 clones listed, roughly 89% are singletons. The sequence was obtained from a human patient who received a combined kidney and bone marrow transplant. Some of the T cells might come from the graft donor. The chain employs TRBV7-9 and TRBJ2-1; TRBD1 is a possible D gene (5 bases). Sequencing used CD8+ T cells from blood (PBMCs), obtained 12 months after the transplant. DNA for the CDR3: TGTGCCAGCAGTAAACAGGTTAGCTCCTACAATGAGCAGTTCTTC. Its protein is CASSKQVSSYNEQFF.